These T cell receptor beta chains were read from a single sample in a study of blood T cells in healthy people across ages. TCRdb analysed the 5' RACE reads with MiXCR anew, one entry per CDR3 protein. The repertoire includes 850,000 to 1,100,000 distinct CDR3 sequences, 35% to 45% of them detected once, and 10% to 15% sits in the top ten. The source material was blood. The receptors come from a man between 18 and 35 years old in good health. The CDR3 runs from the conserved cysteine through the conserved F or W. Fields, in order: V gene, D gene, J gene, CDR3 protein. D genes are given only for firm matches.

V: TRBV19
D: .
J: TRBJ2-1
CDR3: CASSTGFSQFF

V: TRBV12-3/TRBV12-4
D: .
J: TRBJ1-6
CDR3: CASRQDPNSPLHF

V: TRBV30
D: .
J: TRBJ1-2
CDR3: CAWSLGGNYGYTF

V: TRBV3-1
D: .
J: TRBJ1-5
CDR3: CASSPGGGYSNQPQHF

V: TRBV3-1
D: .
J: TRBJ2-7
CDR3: CASSRPTGASYEQYF

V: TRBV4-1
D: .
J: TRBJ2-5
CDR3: CASSQDRGKQTETQYF

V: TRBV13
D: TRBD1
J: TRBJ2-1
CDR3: CASSTGQGDPYNEQFF

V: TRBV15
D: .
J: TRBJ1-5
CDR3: CATSSLEGYSNQPQHF

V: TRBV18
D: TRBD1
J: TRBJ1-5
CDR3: CASSPPGAGGNQPQHF

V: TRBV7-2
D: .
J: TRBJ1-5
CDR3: CASAKGTSLTNQPQHF

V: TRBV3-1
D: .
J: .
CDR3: CASSRGGTGDIQYF

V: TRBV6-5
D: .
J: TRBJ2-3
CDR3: CASSRVVTDTQYF

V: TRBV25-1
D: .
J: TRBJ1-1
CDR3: CASSDTLRGWVGRNTEAFF